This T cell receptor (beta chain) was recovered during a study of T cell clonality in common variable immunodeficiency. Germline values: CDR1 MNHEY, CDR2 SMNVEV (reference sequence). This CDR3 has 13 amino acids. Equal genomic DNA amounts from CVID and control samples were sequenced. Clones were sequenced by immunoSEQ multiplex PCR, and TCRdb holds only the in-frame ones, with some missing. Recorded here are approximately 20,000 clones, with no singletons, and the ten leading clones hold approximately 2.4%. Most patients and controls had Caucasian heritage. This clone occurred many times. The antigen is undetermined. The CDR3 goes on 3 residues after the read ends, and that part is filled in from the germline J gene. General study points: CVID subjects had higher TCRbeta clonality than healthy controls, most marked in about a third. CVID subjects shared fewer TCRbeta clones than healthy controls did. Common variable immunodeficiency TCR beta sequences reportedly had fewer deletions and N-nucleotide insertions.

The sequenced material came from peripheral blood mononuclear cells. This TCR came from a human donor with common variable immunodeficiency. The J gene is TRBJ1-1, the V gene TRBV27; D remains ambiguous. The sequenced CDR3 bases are TGTGCCAGCAGTTTATCGGCAGCCGGCGGG. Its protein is CASSLSAAGG. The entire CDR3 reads CASSLSAAGGAFF.